These T cell receptor beta chains were read from a single sample in a study of metastatic and nonmetastatic thyroid tumors. Through MiXCR, TCRdb re-clonotyped the PCR reads. The sample holds about 34,000 clones, more than 15% seen once. The sample comprised blood. The receptor set was obtained from a female donor with papillary thyroid cancer or a benign thyroid nodule (not recorded which). Some clones in this sample may be carry-over from other donors' samples. CDR3s include the opening cysteine and the closing phenylalanine or tryptophan. D genes are given only for firm matches. Clone size is not always given. Where it is, it says once, few, many or a class for expanded clones.

TGTGCCAGCTCACCGGCCGGTTTCACTGAAGCTTTCTTT | CASSPAGFTEAFF | . | TRBV18 | . | TRBJ1-1
TGTGCCAGCAGCTTAATCCCCGCAGGGCCTAAAAATGAGCAGTTCTTC | CASSLIPAGPKNEQFF | . | TRBV7-3 | . | TRBJ2-1
TGCGCCAGCAGCCAAGATTCGGGAGTCGTTTCCTACGAGCAGTACTTC | CASSQDSGVVSYEQYF | . | TRBV4-1 | . | TRBJ2-7
TGCAGTGCGGGCCTACCGGGCAAGGTCTACGAGCAGTACTTC | CSAGLPGKVYEQYF | . | TRBV20-1 | . | TRBJ2-7
TGTGCCAGCAGGCTTGGACTAGCGGGAGCGGGCAATGAGCAGTTCTTC | CASRLGLAGAGNEQFF | many | TRBV28 | TRBD2 | TRBJ2-1
TGTGCCAGCAGTCCGGCACCTTTGGCATTCGGGGAGACCCAGTACTTC | CASSPAPLAFGETQYF | . | TRBV28 | . | TRBJ2-5
TGTGCCAGCAGTTCAACTAGCGGGAGGGGCCAAGAGACCCAGTACTTC | CASSSTSGRGQETQYF | many | TRBV12-3/TRBV12-4 | TRBD2 | TRBJ2-5
TGCAGTGCTAGAAGGGGGGGGCGCGATTCACCCCTCCACTTT | CSARRGGRDSPLHF | many | TRBV20-1 | . | TRBJ1-6
TGTGCCAGCAGTAACCGCCGGGACAGGCACACAGATACGCAGTATTTT | CASSNRRDRHTDTQYF | many | TRBV6-1 | TRBD1 | TRBJ2-3
TGCGCCAGCAGCCAAGAAGGCGGAGGTCCAATCGAAAAACTGTTTTTT | CASSQEGGGPIEKLFF | many | TRBV4-1 | . | TRBJ1-4
TGCAGTGCCCTTCGGACAGGGGGGGGCTACGAGCAGTACTTC | CSALRTGGGYEQYF | . | TRBV20-1 | TRBD1 | TRBJ2-7
TGTGCCAGCAGTGTTGGTAAGTCCCTGCGGGAAGGGACCTACGAGCAGTACTTC | CASSVGKSLREGTYEQYF | . | TRBV6-2/TRBV6-3 | . | TRBJ2-7
TGTGCCAGCAGCCGTTCATGGGGCTACGAGCAGTACTTC | CASSRSWGYEQYF | medium-sized | TRBV6-2/TRBV6-3 | . | TRBJ2-7
TGTGCCGTCCAAGAGGGAGCGGGAGAGGGCACAGATACGCAGTATTTT | CAVQEGAGEGTDTQYF | many | TRBV6-1 | TRBD2 | TRBJ2-3
TGTGCCAGCAGTTTAAACCAAGCGGGATACGAGCAGTACTTC | CASSLNQAGYEQYF | medium-sized | TRBV28 | TRBD2 | TRBJ2-7
TGTGCCAGCAGTAGACAGGGGGAGTACACTGAAGCTTTCTTT | CASSRQGEYTEAFF | medium-sized | TRBV6-2/TRBV6-3 | TRBD1 | TRBJ1-1
TGCAGTGCTTCCCGGACTAGCGGGAGTTACGAGCAGTACTTC | CSASRTSGSYEQYF | many | TRBV20-1 | TRBD2 | TRBJ2-7
TGTGCCAGCAGCTTAGAACATAACTATGGTTACACCTTC | CASSLEHNYGYTF | . | TRBV7-6 | . | TRBJ1-2
TGTGCCAGCAGCCAGAGTTCGCCTTGGTCACCCCTCCACTTT | CASSQSSPWSPLHF | many | TRBV6-1 | . | TRBJ1-6
TGTGCCATCAGTGCTAGCGGGCGTTCCTACGAGCAGTACTTC | CAISASGRSYEQYF | few | TRBV10-3 | TRBD2 | TRBJ2-7
TGTGCCACGGGCCAGGGCGGATACGAGCAGTACTTC | CATGQGGYEQYF | many | TRBV19 | . | TRBJ2-7
TGTGCCAGCAGTTTATGGGGGACCCAGTACTTC | CASSLWGTQYF | few | TRBV12-3/TRBV12-4 | . | TRBJ2-5
TGCAGTGCTAGATTGGCCGGTCCAAGCTCCCATAATTCACCCCTCCACTTT | CSARLAGPSSHNSPLHF | . | TRBV20-1 | . | TRBJ1-6
TGTGCCAGCAGCGGGGGACAGGGGATGGGCACTGAAGCTTTCTTT | CASSGGQGMGTEAFF | . | TRBV9 | TRBD1 | TRBJ1-1